What follows is one TCR beta chain and its context. Its target is not known. This specimen comes from a study of shared clonotypes between healthy human individuals. Points from the study as a whole: Clonotypes shared by all four donors outscored non-shared clonotypes in generation probability. Few donors restricted represented genetic and exposure-history diversity.

Some clones are missing from TCRdb's copy, which holds only in-frame ones; the method was immunoSEQ multiplex PCR. The table includes about 2.1 million clones, roughly 91% detected once. Germline V gene lookup returns CDR1 SEHNR and CDR2 FQNEAQ (reference sequence). Trimming cost V 4 bases and J 1 base, with 10 bases left between them. The CDR3 sequence is 14 residues long. As defined, naive CD8 cells were CD45RO-negative and positively selected for CCR7, with terminally differentiated effector memory CD45RA+ cells excluded. J is TRBJ2-5 and V is TRBV7-9, with D tentatively TRBD2 (6 bases). The sequencing sample was made of naive CD8+ T cells from PBMCs. This receptor was obtained from a young man in good health. Some clones in this sample may be carry-over from other donors' samples. DNA of the CDR3: TGTGCCAGCAGCTCGGACTACCTCCAAGAGACCCAGTACTTC. Protein sequence: CASSSDYLQETQYF. Filled out from reference TRBV7-9 and TRBJ2-5, the complete variable domain reads DTGVSQNPRHKITKRGQNVTFRCDPISEHNRLYWYRQTLGQGPEFLTYFQNEAQLEKSRLLSDRFSAERPKGSFSTLEIQRTEQGDSAMYLCASSSDYLQETQYFGPGTRLLVL.